The clone carrying this T cell receptor beta chain has a count of ten or more. A NOSPECS grade of at least 4, a Clinical Activity Score of at least 3 and duration under 3 months were recorded in ophthalmopathy patients. These data come from a study of T cells in Graves' hyperthyroidism and ophthalmopathy. The CDR3 regions of TCR beta were amplified from RNA transcripts. The study used the HTBI primer set for a first-round RT-PCR of the TCR CDR3. One entry per CDR3 protein results from TCRdb running MiXCR on the multiplex PCR reads. The sample includes some 350,000 distinct CDR3 sequences, roughly 15% of them seen just once. The TCR sequence derives from a woman aged 55-69 years with Graves' ophthalmopathy. Sequences were obtained from blood.

The CDR3 region is CASSPYAGSPYNEQFF. The CDR3 nucleotides are TGTGCCAGCAGTCCATACGCGGGATCCCCCTACAATGAGCAGTTCTTC. This rearrangement joins TRBV27 to TRBJ2-1; D is possibly TRBD2 (6 bases). The CDR3 is 16 residues long. Trimming cost V 5 bases and J 2 bases, with 16 bases left between them. Germline assignment: CDR1 MNHEY and CDR2 SMNVEV (reference sequence).